This TCR beta chain emerged from a study of blood T cells in healthy people across ages. Study results and caveats: Comparison with aged donors showed that long-lived donors had more naive CD4+ cells and higher diversity.

Sample-barcoded 5' priming and a J-beta primer mix drove a second PCR of about 6 to 12 cycles. Samples each returned at least 2.5 million CDR3-containing paired-end reads. Each CDR3 protein is one row after TCRdb ran MiXCR on the 5' RACE reads. The sample yields just under 750,000 distinct CDR3 sequences, over 20% seen once. With respect to this clonotype: Its antigen is as yet unknown.

In germline, CDR1 is SGHRS, CDR2 YFSETQ. Trimming shortened V by 2 bases and J by 3 bases, and 8 bases separated the two germline ends. The CDR3 has 13 residues. The sample consisted of blood. The rearrangement uses TRBV5-1 and TRBJ2-5, with D hard to call. The receptor was derived from a man in his 70s in good health. CDR3 in amino acids: CASSFPGEETQYF. The CDR3, as DNA: TGCGCCAGCAGCTTCCCTGGGGAAGAGACCCAGTACTTC.